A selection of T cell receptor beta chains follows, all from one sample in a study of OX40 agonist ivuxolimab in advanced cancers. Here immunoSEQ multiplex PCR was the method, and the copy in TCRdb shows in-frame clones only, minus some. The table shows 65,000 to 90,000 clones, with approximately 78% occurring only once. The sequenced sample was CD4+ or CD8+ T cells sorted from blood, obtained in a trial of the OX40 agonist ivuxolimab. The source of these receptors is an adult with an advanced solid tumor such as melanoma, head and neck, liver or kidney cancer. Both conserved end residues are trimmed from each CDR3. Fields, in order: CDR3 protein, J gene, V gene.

CDR3aa: ASRASGEDTQY
j_gene: TRBJ2-3
v_gene: TRBV27

CDR3aa: ASSLNIPKGWNEQF
j_gene: TRBJ2-1
v_gene: TRBV27

CDR3aa: ASSDSGNTIY
j_gene: TRBJ1-3
v_gene: TRBV28

CDR3aa: ASSLGTSGGNEQF
j_gene: TRBJ2-1
v_gene: TRBV6-6

CDR3aa: ASSKLGDSDEQY
j_gene: TRBJ2-7
v_gene: TRBV5-1

CDR3aa: ASSSDRAPYEQY
j_gene: TRBJ2-7
v_gene: TRBV5-1

CDR3aa: ASSSGQQQSGYT
j_gene: TRBJ1-2
v_gene: TRBV6-6

CDR3aa: ASSSLTSRPGDTEAF
j_gene: TRBJ1-1
v_gene: TRBV5-4

CDR3aa: ASSPITTRTNNEQF
j_gene: TRBJ2-1
v_gene: TRBV4-1

CDR3aa: SVRTSGTGTQY
j_gene: TRBJ2-5
v_gene: TRBV29-1

CDR3aa: ASSLLSIGRVDSPLH
j_gene: TRBJ1-6
v_gene: TRBV28

CDR3aa: ASSLGDRFNSPLH
j_gene: TRBJ1-6
v_gene: TRBV7-9

CDR3aa: ASSPGGLKTQY
j_gene: TRBJ2-5
v_gene: TRBV10-2

CDR3aa: ASSLGASTDTQY
j_gene: TRBJ2-3
v_gene: TRBV28

CDR3aa: ASSQALTVFT
j_gene: TRBJ1-2
v_gene: TRBV4-1

CDR3aa: ASSQDLGGNYGYT
j_gene: TRBJ1-2
v_gene: TRBV4-3

CDR3aa: ASSLAGVRDTQY
j_gene: TRBJ2-3
v_gene: TRBV7-2

CDR3aa: ASSSSQGDHGYT
j_gene: TRBJ1-2
v_gene: TRBV28

CDR3aa: ASSRTGQTEAF
j_gene: TRBJ1-1
v_gene: TRBV6-5

CDR3aa: ASSEVENQPQH
j_gene: TRBJ1-5
v_gene: TRBV2

CDR3aa: ASRPSGTSGSASYNEQF
j_gene: TRBJ2-1
v_gene: TRBV5-1

CDR3aa: ASSLSLAGAGELF
j_gene: TRBJ2-2
v_gene: TRBV5-1

CDR3aa: ASSPGTGGEQY
j_gene: TRBJ2-7
v_gene: TRBV18

CDR3aa: AISESKGRQPQH
j_gene: TRBJ1-5
v_gene: TRBV10-3

CDR3aa: ASSLGPGQGAREQY
j_gene: TRBJ2-7
v_gene: TRBV5-1

CDR3aa: ASSSGQGREQY
j_gene: TRBJ2-7
v_gene: TRBV28

CDR3aa: ASRRFSYEQY
j_gene: TRBJ2-7
v_gene: TRBV6-1

CDR3aa: ASSLGQGGTEAF
j_gene: TRBJ1-1
v_gene: TRBV5-1

CDR3aa: ASSLVWGSNYGYT
j_gene: TRBJ1-2
v_gene: TRBV7-8

CDR3aa: ASRSPATLRSAKNIQY
j_gene: TRBJ2-4
v_gene: TRBV2

CDR3aa: ASSWTSGSYEQY
j_gene: TRBJ2-7
v_gene: TRBV27

CDR3aa: ASSAGQQELF
j_gene: TRBJ2-2
v_gene: TRBV5-1

CDR3aa: ASSKLISSGRIETQY
j_gene: TRBJ2-5
v_gene: TRBV19

CDR3aa: ASSKDRSFYEQY
j_gene: TRBJ2-7
v_gene: TRBV6-5

CDR3aa: ASGRHTEAF
j_gene: TRBJ1-1
v_gene: TRBV2

CDR3aa: ASSLMGIDTEAF
j_gene: TRBJ1-1
v_gene: TRBV7-9

CDR3aa: ASSLAGWTGPYEKLF
j_gene: TRBJ1-4
v_gene: TRBV5-1

CDR3aa: ASSSPGTGTYEQY
j_gene: TRBJ2-7
v_gene: TRBV11-2

CDR3aa: ASSGTGPLTGYT
j_gene: TRBJ1-2
v_gene: TRBV18

CDR3aa: SARAQETQY
j_gene: TRBJ2-5
v_gene: TRBV20-1

CDR3aa: ASSQGTGDYEQY
j_gene: TRBJ2-7
v_gene: TRBV4-2

CDR3aa: ASSQGLRSGTQY
j_gene: TRBJ2-5
v_gene: TRBV4-1

CDR3aa: ASSVGSALNTEAF
j_gene: TRBJ1-1
v_gene: TRBV9

CDR3aa: ASSPLSGRHQETQY
j_gene: TRBJ2-5
v_gene: TRBV9

CDR3aa: ASSSNSGAGDPQPQH
j_gene: TRBJ1-5
v_gene: TRBV18

CDR3aa: ASSEGTSGI
j_gene: TRBJ2-1
v_gene: TRBV2

CDR3aa: ASSALDRIYEQY
j_gene: TRBJ2-7
v_gene: TRBV2

CDR3aa: ASSYHGTGGTNTIY
j_gene: TRBJ1-3
v_gene: TRBV6-5

CDR3aa: ASRILDREATEAF
j_gene: TRBJ1-1
v_gene: TRBV4-1

CDR3aa: ASRRDRDSPLH
j_gene: TRBJ1-6
v_gene: TRBV4-2